These 27 T cell receptor beta chains were sequenced from one sample in a study of CD8 T cells in Susac syndrome. Roughly 0.5 to 1 ug RNA was reverse transcribed with random hexamers. TCRdb reanalysed the immunoSEQ multiplex PCR reads using MiXCR and keeps one entry per CDR3 protein. The sample holds under 200,000 distinct CDR3 sequences; roughly 94% are singletons and the top ten take 0.095% to 0.12%. The specimen sequenced was CD4+ T cells from PBMCs. These receptors were collected from a human donor in good health.

V and J are TRBV27 and TRBJ2-7, with D perhaps TRBD2 (5 bases). The CDR3 has 15 residues. The V gene lost 7 bases and the J gene lost 1 base, with 17 bases spanning the gap. Per germline, CDR1 MNHEY and CDR2 SMNVEV (reference sequence). The CDR3 protein is CASTLAPGLSYEQYF. As DNA, the CDR3 is TGTGCCAGCACCCTCGCGCCGGGATTATCCTACGAGCAGTACTTC.

This clonotype was detected once. The genes are TRBV20-1 and TRBJ2-1; 10 bases agree with TRBD1. Germline CDR1 and CDR2: DFQATT and SNEGSKA (reference sequence). Trimming removed 6 bases from V and 5 bases from J; junction bases left unmatched: 7. The CDR3 consists of 14 residues. CDR3 in amino acids: CSAPPGTGDNEQFF. In DNA, the CDR3 is TGCAGTGCCCCCCCCGGGACAGGGGACAATGAGCAGTTCTTC.

The chain has TRBV4-1 and TRBJ2-5, with D perhaps matching TRBD2 (5 bases). V was cut by 1 base and J by 3 bases, with 18 bases left in between. This CDR3 has 17 amino acids. CDR1 is MGHRA, CDR2 YSYEKL, per germline. The CDR3 is CASSQGQSGLRKETQYF. CDR3 DNA: TGCGCCAGCAGCCAAGGGCAGTCCGGACTCCGAAAAGAGACCCAGTACTTC.

CDR3 coding DNA: TGCAGTGCTAGAGCCCCGACAGGGAATCAGCCCCAGCATTTT. Translating it yields CSARAPTGNQPQHF. The rearrangement uses TRBV20-1 and TRBJ1-5, with 7 bases that match TRBD1. V shed 1 base and J 4 bases; nucleotides not matched to a gene: 4. CDR1 DFQATT and CDR2 SNEGSKA come from the germline V gene (reference sequence). CDR3 size: 14 residues.

The chain is built from TRBV3-1 and TRBJ1-5; D is unresolved. Germline loops: CDR1 LGHDT, CDR2 YNNKEL (reference sequence). The CDR3 sequence is 12 residues long. The V and J ends lost 1 base and 6 bases respectively, with 4 bases between them. In nucleotides, the CDR3 is TGTGCCAGCAGCCAAGGGTCTCAGCCCCAGCATTTT. The encoded protein is CASSQGSQPQHF.

The chain couples TRBV24-1 to TRBJ2-1, with a tentative D call TRBD2 (6 bases). CDR1 is KGHDR and CDR2 is SFDVKD in the germline V gene. The CDR3 spans 12 residues. V lost 5 bases and J 9 bases, leaving 10 bases between the germline ends. The CDR3 loop is CATSAGRGEQFF. The CDR3 region has the DNA TGTGCCACCAGTGCCGGGCGGGGTGAGCAGTTCTTC.

The chain joins TRBV7-6 to TRBJ2-7; D not certain. There are 14 residues in the CDR3. Trimming pared 1 base from V and 4 bases from J, leaving 11 bases between. Germline CDR1 SGHVS, CDR2 FNYEAQ. CDR3 amino acids: CASSLGNPGYEQYF. The CDR3 DNA is TGTGCCAGCAGCTTAGGCAACCCTGGGTACGAGCAGTACTTC.

This chain joins TRBV6-2 or TRBV6-3 and TRBJ2-1; 8 positions agree with TRBD2. The CDR3 length is 15 residues. Germline CDR1 is MNHEY and CDR2 is SVGEGT. V lost 6 bases to trimming and J lost 1 base; unmatched junction nucleotides: 5. CDR3 residues: CASRERGPSYNEQFF. CDR3 nucleotides: TGTGCCAGCAGAGAGCGGGGGCCGTCCTACAATGAGCAGTTCTTC.

The V call is TRBV29-1, the J call TRBJ2-3; D may be TRBD2 (6 bases). Between the trimmed V and J ends, which lost 8 bases and 2 bases, there was a span of 11 bases. Germline CDR1 and CDR2: SQVTM and ANQGSEA. The CDR3 has 12 residues. The CDR3 DNA is TGCAGCTCCTCTAGCGTCACAGATACGCAGTATTTT. Translating gives CSSSSVTDTQYF.

This clonotype is a singleton in its sample. CDR3 coding DNA: TGTGCCTGGAAAGGCAGGGGCGGGTACAATGAGCAGTTCTTC. Translated, it gives CAWKGRGGYNEQFF. V usage is TRBV30 and J usage is TRBJ2-1; a possible D gene is TRBD1 (6 bases). The germline CDR1 and CDR2 sequences are GTSNPN and SVGIG (reference sequence). CDR3 length equals 14 residues. V lost 4 bases to trimming and J lost 4 bases, with 14 bases between them. Variable domain in full (rest from reference TRBV30 and TRBJ2-1): SQTIHQWPATLVQPVGSPLSLECTVEGTSNPNLYWYRQAAGRGLQLLFYSVGIGQISSEVPQNLSASRPQDRQFILSSKKLLLSDSGFYLCAWKGRGGYNEQFFGPGTRLTVL.

This clonotype was observed a single time. V and J are TRBV20-1 and TRBJ2-3; D gene unclear. The V gene lost 2 bases and the J gene lost 2 bases, with 5 bases spanning the gap. This CDR3 comprises 12 residues. The germline V gene has CDR1 DFQATT and CDR2 SNEGSKA (reference sequence). CDR3 sequence (DNA): TGCAGTGCTAGAAAACTCACAGATACGCAGTATTTT. Its protein is CSARKLTDTQYF.

This clonotype appeared a single time. This chain joins TRBV20-1 and TRBJ2-7; 12 bases fit TRBD2. The CDR3 is 14 residues long. V lost 5 bases and J lost 4; bases outside the gene matches: 6. Germline V CDR1 and CDR2: DFQATT, SNEGSKA (reference sequence). The CDR3 DNA reads as TGCAGTGCTTTTCTAGCGGGGGGGCCGTACGAGCAGTACTTC. This encodes CSAFLAGGPYEQYF.

This clonotype was counted a single time. The chain carries TRBV28 and TRBJ2-4; a possible D gene is TRBD2 (6 bases). CDR3 length: 14 amino acids. The germline V gene encodes CDR1 MDHEN and CDR2 SYDVKM. Trimming shortened V by 6 bases and J by 4 bases, and 13 bases separated the two germline ends. CDR3 region: CASRGGTGKNIQYF. CDR3 in DNA: TGTGCCAGCAGGGGCGGGACGGGTAAAAACATTCAGTACTTC. Full variable domain (remainder filled in from reference TRBV28 and TRBJ2-4): DVKVTQSSRYLVKRTGEKVFLECVQDMDHENMFWYRQDPGLGLRLIYFSYDVKMKEKGDIPEGYSVSREKKERFSLILESASTNQTSMYLCASRGGTGKNIQYFGAGTRLSVL.

This clonotype appeared once. The chain carries TRBV7-2 and TRBJ2-7; D is unclear. Germline V gives CDR1 SGHTA, CDR2 FQGNSA. V gave up 6 bases and J gave up 6 bases, with 21 bases separating them. The CDR3 runs 15 residues. CDR3: CASSPVGSVGVEQYF. CDR3 bases: TGTGCCAGCAGTCCCGTTGGGTCGGTGGGTGTCGAGCAGTACTTC.

In DNA form, the CDR3 reads TGCAGCGTTGAAGTTCCACCCGGAACGGGCGGGGAGCTGTTTTTT. Protein: CSVEVPPGTGGELFF. V usage is TRBV29-1 and J usage is TRBJ2-2; D ambiguous. Trimming shortened V by 1 base and J by 7 bases, and 16 bases separated the two germline ends. This CDR3 spans 15 amino acids. CDR1 SQVTM and CDR2 ANQGSEA come from the germline V gene.

V usage is TRBV12-3 or TRBV12-4 and J usage is TRBJ2-3, with TRBD1 identical over 7 bases. V shed 5 bases, J shed 1 base, and the junction held 6 bases outside the gene matches. CDR3 length equals 15 residues. The CDR3 region is CASSLTGARTDTQYF. The CDR3, as DNA: TGTGCCAGCAGTCTTACAGGGGCCCGCACAGATACGCAGTATTTT.

The rearrangement links TRBV20-1 to TRBJ1-5; 8 bases align to TRBD1. The V segment lost 5 bases and the J segment 0 bases; nucleotides outside the gene matches: 3. The CDR3 has 14 residues. Looked up from germline, CDR1 is DFQATT and CDR2 is SNEGSKA (reference sequence). CDR3 DNA sequence: TGCAGTGCTGGGACAGGTAATAGCAATCAGCCCCAGCATTTT. Translating it yields CSAGTGNSNQPQHF.

This rearrangement joins TRBV18 to TRBJ1-6, with unresolved D. The CDR3 has 14 residues. The germline V gene has CDR1 KGHSH and CDR2 LQKENI. V was pared by 4 bases and J by 7 bases, with 11 bases between. CDR3 in amino acids: CASSLGVLNSPLHF. CDR3 sequence (DNA): TGTGCCAGCTCACTCGGGGTGCTGAATTCACCCCTCCACTTT. The whole variable domain, remainder taken from reference TRBV18 and TRBJ1-6, is NAGVMQNPRHLVRRRGQEARLRCSPMKGHSHVYWYRQLPEEGLKFMVYLQKENIIDESGMPKERFSAEFPKEGPSILRIQQVVRGDSAAYFCASSLGVLNSPLHFGNGTRLTVT.

The gene calls are TRBV24-1 and TRBJ2-2; TRBD1 agrees at 8 bases. The trim removed 4 bases at V and 4 bases at J, leaving 7 bases unmatched. CDR1 and CDR2 (germline): KGHDR, SFDVKD. This CDR3 has 16 residues. The CDR3: CATSDADRGITGELFF. CDR3 bases: TGTGCCACCAGTGACGCAGACAGGGGAATCACCGGGGAGCTGTTTTTT.

CDR3 loop: CASSHRDRDEKLFF. CDR3 DNA: TGTGCCAGCAGCCACCGGGACCGAGATGAAAAACTGTTTTTT. The chain combines TRBV5-4 with TRBJ1-4; the D gene is possibly TRBD1 (5 bases). CDR1 is SGHNT and CDR2 is YYREEE in the germline V gene (reference sequence). Deletions cut 4 bases from V and 6 bases from J, with 13 bases between. The CDR3 covers 14 residues. The full variable domain, with the rest looked up from reference TRBV5-4 and TRBJ1-4, is ETGVTQSPTHLIKTRGQQVTLRCSSQSGHNTVSWYQQALGQGPQFIFQYYREEENGRGNFPPRFSGLQFPNYSSELNVNALELDDSALYLCASSHRDRDEKLFFGSGTQLSVL.

V is TRBV29-1 and J is TRBJ2-3; D may be TRBD2 (6 bases). The V end lost 4 bases, the J end lost 1 base, and 15 bases lay between the germline ends. The V gene's germline CDR1 is SQVTM and CDR2 ANQGSEA. The CDR3 extends over 15 amino acids. In DNA, the CDR3 is TGCAGCGTTGTGGGTCCGGGGGTTGGCACAGATACGCAGTATTTT. Encoded protein: CSVVGPGVGTDTQYF.

The gene calls are TRBV29-1 and TRBJ1-1, with TRBD1 matching 7 bases. V trimming: 5 bases; J trimming: 0 bases; junction bases outside the gene matches: 3. CDR3 length equals 13 residues. Germline assignment: CDR1 SQVTM and CDR2 ANQGSEA. The CDR3 region is CSVQGGMNTEAFF. In nucleotides, the CDR3 is TGCAGCGTTCAGGGGGGAATGAACACTGAAGCTTTCTTT.

The chain is built from TRBV29-1 and TRBJ2-3; D may be TRBD2 (7 bases). This CDR3 is 15 amino acids long. Germline values: CDR1 SQVTM, CDR2 ANQGSEA. The V gene lost 7 bases and the J gene lost 4 bases, with 21 bases spanning the gap. CDR3 sequence: CSAETTRGGPDTQYF. CDR3 DNA sequence: TGCAGCGCCGAAACTACGAGGGGGGGCCCAGATACGCAGTATTTT.

The V gene is TRBV7-9, the J gene TRBJ1-1; tentatively, D is TRBD1 (5 bases). Germline loops: CDR1 SEHNR, CDR2 FQNEAQ (reference sequence). CDR3 length: 14 residues. V lost 1 base to trimming and J lost 5 bases, with 11 bases between them. The DNA for the CDR3 is TGTGCCAGCAGCTTAGTTCGGGACCAGACTGAAGCTTTCTTT. As protein: CASSLVRDQTEAFF.

This chain connects TRBV7-7 to TRBJ2-5; D remains ambiguous. The CDR3 totals 14 residues. Trimming cost V 3 bases and J 5 bases, with 13 bases left between them. CDR1 SSHAT and CDR2 FNYEAQ come from the germline V gene (reference sequence). The CDR3 is CASSLRQAGETQYF. CDR3 in DNA: TGTGCCAGCAGCTTGCGGCAGGCTGGGGAGACCCAGTACTTC.

The chain couples TRBV4-1 to TRBJ2-5; TRBD1 aligns across 10 bases. Germline CDR1 reads MGHRA; CDR2 reads YSYEKL. This CDR3 has 17 residues. V lost 0 bases, J lost 9 bases, and 13 bases stayed unmatched. The CDR3 is CASSQDWRQGAQWAQYF. CDR3 nucleotide sequence: TGCGCCAGCAGCCAAGATTGGAGACAGGGGGCCCAATGGGCCCAGTACTTC.

CDR3 DNA sequence: TGTGCCAGCTTTGGTGCTAGCACAGATACGCAGTATTTT. It encodes CASFGASTDTQYF. This chain links TRBV18 with TRBJ2-3; D call uncertain. Trimming shortened V by 7 bases and J by 0 bases, and 8 bases separated the two germline ends. The CDR3 spans 13 residues. Looked up from germline, CDR1 is KGHSH and CDR2 is LQKENI.